Listed below are T cell receptor beta chains from one sample, sequenced in a study of T-cell reconstitution after alpha-beta-depleted transplantation in children. MiXCR, run by TCRdb on the PCR reads, gives a single entry per CDR3 protein. Here the sample spans some 75,000 distinct CDR3 sequences, around 7.9% being singletons. This specimen consisted of PBMCs from the stem cell graft donor, obtained from the stem cell graft. The receptors originated from a human donor who donated a stem cell graft to a child with acute lymphoblastic leukemia. Each CDR3 is given with its conserved first and last residue. A D gene is named only where the DNA matches it firmly. Clone size is stated in some rows and not others, as once, few, many or a class when expanded.

>NA|few|TRBV7-2|TRBJ2-6
TGTGCCAGCAGCTTCTACAGGGGAGGCAACGTCCTGACTTTC
CASSFYRGGNVLTF
>NA|many|TRBV20-1|TRBJ1-2
TGCAGTGCTCCTCCGGGGACGGATGGCTACACCTTC
CSAPPGTDGYTF
>NA|many|TRBV12-3/TRBV12-4|TRBJ1-5
TGTGCCAGCAGTCCCGCTACCCTTGGGAAATCGAGCAATCAGCCCCAGCATTTT
CASSPATLGKSSNQPQHF
>NA|NA|TRBV6-5|TRBJ1-6
TGTGCCAGCAGTTACTCGACGTTCCGGGGCCGATCAAATTCACCCCTCCACTTT
CASSYSTFRGRSNSPLHF
>NA|NA|TRBV20-1|TRBJ2-7
TGCAGTGCGGCGGGACAGCCCCACTACGAGCAGTACTTC
CSAAGQPHYEQYF
>NA|few|TRBV7-3|TRBJ1-5
TGTGCCAGCAGTTCTGGGGAGGGTCAGCCCCAGCATTTT
CASSSGEGQPQHF
>NA|NA|TRBV3-1|TRBJ2-2
TGTGCCATCTGCCCTGTGGTGGTAGAAGGGCCGGGCGGGGAGCTGTTTTTT
CAICPVVVEGPGGELFF
>NA|NA|TRBV12-3/TRBV12-4|TRBJ1-5
TGTGCCAGCAGGAGGGAGGAGTGGAATCAGCCCCAGCATTTT
CASRREEWNQPQHF
>NA|NA|TRBV12-3/TRBV12-4|TRBJ1-2
TGTGCCAGCAGTTTTCGGGGCGGATACACCTTC
CASSFRGGYTF
>NA|many|TRBV29-1|TRBJ1-1
TGCAGCGGGCTAAGGGATAACACTGAAGCTTTCTTT
CSGLRDNTEAFF
>TRBD2|many|TRBV7-2|TRBJ2-3
TGTGCCAGCAGCTTAGCCGGCAGCGGGGCGACAGATACGCAGTATTTT
CASSLAGSGATDTQYF
>NA|many|TRBV12-3/TRBV12-4|TRBJ2-7
TGTGCCAGCAGTGTGGGGGGTACCTACGAGCAGTACTTC
CASSVGGTYEQYF
>NA|NA|TRBV12-3/TRBV12-4|TRBJ2-3
TGTGCCAGCAGTTTAGCGCTGATTGACACAGATACGCAGTATTTT
CASSLALIDTDTQYF
>TRBD1|many|TRBV7-9|TRBJ1-2
TGTGCCAGCAGCCCTACGGTGACAGGGCCAAATGGCTACACCTTC
CASSPTVTGPNGYTF
>TRBD1|many|TRBV5-1|TRBJ1-2
TGCGCCAGCAGCTTGAAGGGGGCGGATAATGGCTACACCTTC
CASSLKGADNGYTF
>TRBD1|many|TRBV20-1|TRBJ1-5
TGCAGTGCCTCGGGACAGGGAGGCAATCAGCCCCAGCATTTT
CSASGQGGNQPQHF
>TRBD2|many|TRBV12-3/TRBV12-4|TRBJ2-3
TGTGCCAGCAGTTTGTCGTCTTGGGAGGGAAGAGATACGCAGTATTTT
CASSLSSWEGRDTQYF
>NA|NA|TRBV6-5|TRBJ1-1
TGTGCCAGCAGTTATAACAGGGCCAACATGAACACTGAAGCTTTCTTT
CASSYNRANMNTEAFF
>NA|few|TRBV20-1|TRBJ1-5
TGCAGTGCTAGAGTGGTTTATGGGGGTTTAGGAGCCCAGCATTTT
CSARVVYGGLGAQHF
>NA|many|TRBV5-4|TRBJ1-2
TGTGCCAGCAGTTCCTGGGAGGGTGGCTACACCTTC
CASSSWEGGYTF
>NA|many|TRBV6-2/TRBV6-3|TRBJ1-2
TGTGCCAGCAGTTACTCGTTGGACTATGGCTACACCTTC
CASSYSLDYGYTF
>NA|NA|TRBV6-2/TRBV6-3|TRBJ2-7
TGTGCCAGCAGCCTCGGTTTCTCCTACGAGCAGTACTTC
CASSLGFSYEQYF